The 3 T cell receptor beta chains reported below all come from one sample, sequenced in a study of T cell responses to AZD1222 COVID-19 vaccine (dated by TCRdb to the early 2020s). Library preparation employed the immunoSEQ multiplex PCR assay. TCRdb's version of the immuneACCESS table is confined to in-frame rearrangements and falls short of the full clone set. An unresolved V gene accounts for under half of the shortfall where checked; the remainder is of unknown origin. The sample profile shows 100,000 to 150,000 clones; about 85% of them were found once. Around 2.9% of the sample lies in the top ten. The time point label of this sample denotes: about 28 days (+/-7) after the second vaccine dose. Specimen: peripheral blood, collected 28 days after the second AZD1222 dose. Source of these receptors: an adult who received the AZD1222 COVID-19 vaccine.

The chain uses TRBV10-3 and TRBJ2-7; 9 nucleotides line up with TRBD2. Trimming took 2 bases from V and 2 from J; bases not matched to a gene: 1. CDR3 size: 14 residues. Germline CDR1 is ENHRY and CDR2 is SYGVKD. The CDR3 spells CAISEGLATYEQYF. The CDR3 DNA reads TGTGCCATCAGTGAGGGACTAGCGACCTACGAGCAGTACTTC.

The chain carries TRBV28 and TRBJ1-1, with 10 bases aligning to TRBD1. The J segment lost 6 bases and the V segment lost 2 bases, leaving 3 bases of the junction unmatched. CDR1 and CDR2 (germline): MDHEN, SYDVKM. The CDR3 loop spans 14 amino acids. CDR3 coding DNA: TGTGCCAGCAGTTTAGTGACAGGGGGCTCTGAAGCTTTCTTT. Translated: CASSLVTGGSEAFF.

The chain couples TRBV12-5 to TRBJ1-1; 9 nucleotides agree with TRBD1. The junction had 3 bases not matched to a gene; V was cut back by 5 bases and J by 5 bases. CDR3 length: 13 residues. Germline V gene data show CDR1 as LGHNT and CDR2 as FRNRAP. The CDR3: CASGPGTGTEAFF. The CDR3 DNA reads TGTGCTAGTGGTCCAGGGACAGGGACTGAAGCTTTCTTT. The variable domain in full, completed from reference TRBV12-5 and TRBJ1-1, reads DARVTQTPRHKVTEMGQEVTMRCQPILGHNTVFWYRQTMMQGLELLAYFRNRAPLDDSGMPKDRFSAEMPDATLATLKIQPSEPRDSAVYFCASGPGTGTEAFFGQGTRLTVV.